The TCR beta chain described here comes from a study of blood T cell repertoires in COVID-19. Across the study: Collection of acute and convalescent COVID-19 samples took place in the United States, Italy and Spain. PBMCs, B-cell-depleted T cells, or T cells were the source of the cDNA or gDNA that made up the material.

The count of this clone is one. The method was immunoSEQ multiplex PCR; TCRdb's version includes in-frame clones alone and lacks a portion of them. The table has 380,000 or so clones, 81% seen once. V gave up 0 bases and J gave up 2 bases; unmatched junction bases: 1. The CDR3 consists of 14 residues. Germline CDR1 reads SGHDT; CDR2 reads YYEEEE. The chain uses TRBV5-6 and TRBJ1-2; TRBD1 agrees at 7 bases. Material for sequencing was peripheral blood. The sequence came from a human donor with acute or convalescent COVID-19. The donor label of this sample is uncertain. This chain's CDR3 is CASSLVDRNYGYTF. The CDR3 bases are TGTGCCAGCAGCTTGGTGGACAGGAACTATGGCTACACCTTC.